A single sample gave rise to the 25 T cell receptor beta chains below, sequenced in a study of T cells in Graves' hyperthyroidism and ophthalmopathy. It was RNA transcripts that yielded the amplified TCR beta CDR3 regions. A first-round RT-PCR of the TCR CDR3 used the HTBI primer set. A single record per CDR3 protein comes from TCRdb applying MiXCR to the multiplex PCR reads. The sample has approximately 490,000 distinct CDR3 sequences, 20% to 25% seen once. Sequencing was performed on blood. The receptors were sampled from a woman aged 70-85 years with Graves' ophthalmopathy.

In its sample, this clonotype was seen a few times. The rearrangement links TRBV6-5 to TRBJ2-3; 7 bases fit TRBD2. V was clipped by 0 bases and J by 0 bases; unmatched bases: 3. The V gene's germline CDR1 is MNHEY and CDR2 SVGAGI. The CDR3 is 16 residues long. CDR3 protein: CASSYSAGVSTDTQYF. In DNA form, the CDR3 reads TGTGCCAGCAGTTACTCGGCGGGAGTGAGCACAGATACGCAGTATTTT.

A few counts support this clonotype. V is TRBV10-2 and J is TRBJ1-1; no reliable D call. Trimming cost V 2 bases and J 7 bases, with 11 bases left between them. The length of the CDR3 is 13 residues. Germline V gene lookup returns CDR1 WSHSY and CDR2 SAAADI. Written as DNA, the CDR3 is TGCGCCAGCAGTGAGGTCCGGGGAAATGAAGCTTTCTTT. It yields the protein CASSEVRGNEAFF.

The CDR3 loop reads CASSEYSGGYNEQFF. The CDR3 region has the DNA TGTGCCAGCAGCGAATATAGCGGGGGTTACAATGAGCAGTTCTTC. V and J are TRBV9 and TRBJ2-1, with TRBD2 matching over 9 bases. This CDR3 has 15 amino acids. V shed 3 bases, J shed 4 bases, and the junction held 5 bases outside the gene matches. Germline CDR1 reads SGDLS; CDR2 reads YYNGEE.

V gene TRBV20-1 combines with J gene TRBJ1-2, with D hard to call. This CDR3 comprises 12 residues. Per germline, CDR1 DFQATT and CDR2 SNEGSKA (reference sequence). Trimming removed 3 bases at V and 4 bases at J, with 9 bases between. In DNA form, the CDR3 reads TGCAGTGCTAGCGGTATTTCCTATGGCTACACCTTC. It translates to CSASGISYGYTF.

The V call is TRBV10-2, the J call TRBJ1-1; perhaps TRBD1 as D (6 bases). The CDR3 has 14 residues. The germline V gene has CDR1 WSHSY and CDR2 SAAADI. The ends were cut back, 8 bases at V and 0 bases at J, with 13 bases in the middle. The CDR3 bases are TGCGCCAGCGGTCGGGGGCTTGTGAACACTGAAGCTTTCTTT. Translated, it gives CASGRGLVNTEAFF.

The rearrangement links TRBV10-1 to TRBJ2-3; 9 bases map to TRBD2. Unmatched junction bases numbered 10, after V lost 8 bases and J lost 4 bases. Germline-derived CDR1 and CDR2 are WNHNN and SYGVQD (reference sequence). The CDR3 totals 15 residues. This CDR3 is CASGIAGAGPDTQYF. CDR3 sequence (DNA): TGCGCCAGCGGGATAGCGGGAGCGGGACCAGATACGCAGTATTTT.

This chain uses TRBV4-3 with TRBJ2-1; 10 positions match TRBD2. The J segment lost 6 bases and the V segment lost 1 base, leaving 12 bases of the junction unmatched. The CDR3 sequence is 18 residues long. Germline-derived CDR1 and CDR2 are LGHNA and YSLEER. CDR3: CASSQAKNLGTSVNEQFF. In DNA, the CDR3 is TGCGCCAGCAGCCAAGCCAAAAACCTCGGGACTAGCGTCAATGAGCAGTTCTTC.

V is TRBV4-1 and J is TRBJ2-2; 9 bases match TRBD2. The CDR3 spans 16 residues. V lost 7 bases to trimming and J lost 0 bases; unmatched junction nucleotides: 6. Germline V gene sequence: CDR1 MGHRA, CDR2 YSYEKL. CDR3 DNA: TGCGCCAGCAAGAAACTAGCGGGTACGAACACCGGGGAGCTGTTTTTT. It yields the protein CASKKLAGTNTGELFF.

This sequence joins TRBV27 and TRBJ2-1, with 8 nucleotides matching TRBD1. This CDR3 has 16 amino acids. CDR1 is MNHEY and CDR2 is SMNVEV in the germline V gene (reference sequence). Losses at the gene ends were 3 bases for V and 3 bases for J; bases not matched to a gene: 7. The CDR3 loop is CASSFQGARHYNEQFF. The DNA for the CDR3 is TGTGCCAGCAGTTTCCAGGGGGCCCGTCACTACAATGAGCAGTTCTTC.

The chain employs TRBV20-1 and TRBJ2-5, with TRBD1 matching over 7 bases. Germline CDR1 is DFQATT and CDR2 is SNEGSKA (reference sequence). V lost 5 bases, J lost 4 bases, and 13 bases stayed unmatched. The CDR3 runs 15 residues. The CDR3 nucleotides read TGCAGTGCTCCCCCTGCCGACAGGGTTTCAGAGACCCAGTACTTC. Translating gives CSAPPADRVSETQYF.

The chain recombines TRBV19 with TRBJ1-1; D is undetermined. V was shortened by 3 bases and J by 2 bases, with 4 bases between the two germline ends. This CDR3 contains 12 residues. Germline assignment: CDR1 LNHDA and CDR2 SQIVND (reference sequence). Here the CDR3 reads CASSIYNTEAFF. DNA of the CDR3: TGTGCCAGTAGTATTTATAACACTGAAGCTTTCTTT.

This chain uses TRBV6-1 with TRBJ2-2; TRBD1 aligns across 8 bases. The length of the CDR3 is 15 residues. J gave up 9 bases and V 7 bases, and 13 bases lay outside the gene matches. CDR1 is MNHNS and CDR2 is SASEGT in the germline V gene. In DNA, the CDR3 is TGTGCCAGCACTTCGACAGGGGCGTTTTATAGGGAGCTGTTTTTT. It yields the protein CASTSTGAFYRELFF.

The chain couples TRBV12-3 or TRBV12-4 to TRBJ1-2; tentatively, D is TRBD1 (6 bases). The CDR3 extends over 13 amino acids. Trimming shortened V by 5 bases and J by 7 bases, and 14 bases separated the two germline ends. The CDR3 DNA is TGTGCCAGCAGTCCTGACCAGGGGAGTGGCTACACCTTC. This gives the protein CASSPDQGSGYTF.

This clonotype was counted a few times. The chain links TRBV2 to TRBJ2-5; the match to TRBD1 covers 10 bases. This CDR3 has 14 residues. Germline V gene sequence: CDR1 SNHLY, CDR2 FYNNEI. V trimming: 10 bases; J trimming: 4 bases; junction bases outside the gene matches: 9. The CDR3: CATKRQGAGETQYF. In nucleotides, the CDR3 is TGTGCCACCAAAAGACAGGGGGCAGGAGAGACCCAGTACTTC.

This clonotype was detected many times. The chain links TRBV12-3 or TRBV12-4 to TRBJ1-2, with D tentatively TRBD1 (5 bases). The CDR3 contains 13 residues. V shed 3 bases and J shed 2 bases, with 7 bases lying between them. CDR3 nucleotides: TGTGCCAGCAGTTTGGGGGACAACTATGGCTACACCTTC. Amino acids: CASSLGDNYGYTF.

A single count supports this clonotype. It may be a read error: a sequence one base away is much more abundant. The CDR3 spells CASGASAGRGYTF. The CDR3 nucleotides read TGTGCCAGCGGTGCGTCCGCGGGCCGTGGCTACACCTTC. The V call is TRBV2, the J call TRBJ1-2; D gene uncertain. Germline loops: CDR1 SNHLY, CDR2 FYNNEI. The CDR3 totals 13 residues. Trimming left V 8 bases short and J 7 bases short, with 17 bases between.

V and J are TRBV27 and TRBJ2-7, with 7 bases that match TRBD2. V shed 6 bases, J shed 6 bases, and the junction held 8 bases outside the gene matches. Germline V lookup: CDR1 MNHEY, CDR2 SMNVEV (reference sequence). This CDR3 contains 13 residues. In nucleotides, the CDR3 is TGTGCCAGCAGGGAACTTACGGGGGGCGAGCAGTACTTC. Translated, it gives CASRELTGGEQYF.

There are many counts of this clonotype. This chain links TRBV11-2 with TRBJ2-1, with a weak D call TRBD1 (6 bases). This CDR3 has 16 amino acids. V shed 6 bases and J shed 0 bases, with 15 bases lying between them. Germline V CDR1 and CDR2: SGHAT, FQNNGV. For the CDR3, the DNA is TGTGCCAGCAGGACAGGCGTAACCAGCTCCTACAATGAGCAGTTCTTC. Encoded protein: CASRTGVTSSYNEQFF.

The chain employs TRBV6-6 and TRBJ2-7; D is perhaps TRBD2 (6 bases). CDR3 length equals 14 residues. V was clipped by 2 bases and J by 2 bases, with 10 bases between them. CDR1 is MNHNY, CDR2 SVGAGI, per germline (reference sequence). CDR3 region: CASSYLGGPYEQYF. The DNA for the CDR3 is TGTGCCAGCAGTTACCTGGGGGGTCCCTACGAGCAGTACTTC.

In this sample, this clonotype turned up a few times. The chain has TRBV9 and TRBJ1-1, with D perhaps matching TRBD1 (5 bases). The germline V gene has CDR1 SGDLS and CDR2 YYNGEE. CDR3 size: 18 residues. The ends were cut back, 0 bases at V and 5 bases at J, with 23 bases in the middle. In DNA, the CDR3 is TGTGCCAGCAGCGTAGATTCCCCTCGTTTGGGGGGAGAGACTGAAGCTTTCTTT. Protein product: CASSVDSPRLGGETEAFF.

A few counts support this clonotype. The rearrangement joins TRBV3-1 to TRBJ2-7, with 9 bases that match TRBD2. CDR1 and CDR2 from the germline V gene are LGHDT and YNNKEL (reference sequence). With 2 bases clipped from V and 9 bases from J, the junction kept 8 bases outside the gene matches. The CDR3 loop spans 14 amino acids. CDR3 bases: TGTGCCAGCAGCCAATTGACTAGCGGTCTTGGGCAGTACTTC. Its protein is CASSQLTSGLGQYF.

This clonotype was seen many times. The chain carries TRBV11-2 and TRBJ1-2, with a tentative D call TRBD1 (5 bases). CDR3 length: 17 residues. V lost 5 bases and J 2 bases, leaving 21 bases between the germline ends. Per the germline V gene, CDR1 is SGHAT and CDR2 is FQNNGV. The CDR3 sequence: CASSSAPGREMNYGYTF. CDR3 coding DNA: TGTGCCAGCAGCAGCGCCCCGGGGCGGGAGATGAACTATGGCTACACCTTC.

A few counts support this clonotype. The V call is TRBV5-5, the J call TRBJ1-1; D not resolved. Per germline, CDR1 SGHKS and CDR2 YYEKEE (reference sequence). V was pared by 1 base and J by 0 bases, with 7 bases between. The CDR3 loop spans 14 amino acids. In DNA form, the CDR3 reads TGTGCCAGCAGCTTGACCAACATGAACACTGAAGCTTTCTTT. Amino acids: CASSLTNMNTEAFF.

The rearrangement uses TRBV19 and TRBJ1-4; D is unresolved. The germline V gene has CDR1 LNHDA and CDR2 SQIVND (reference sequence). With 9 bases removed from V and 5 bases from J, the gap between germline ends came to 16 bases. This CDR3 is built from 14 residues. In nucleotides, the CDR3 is TGTGCCAGCCGGCATCCGCTCGACAATGAAAAACTGTTTTTT. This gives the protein CASRHPLDNEKLFF.

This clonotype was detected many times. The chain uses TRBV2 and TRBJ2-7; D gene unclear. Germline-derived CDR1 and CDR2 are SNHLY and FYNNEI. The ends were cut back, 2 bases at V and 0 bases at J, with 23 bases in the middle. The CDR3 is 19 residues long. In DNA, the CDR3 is TGTGCCAGCAGTGAAAGTCGTTTCCTCGGTAACGGTTCCTCCTACGAGCAGTACTTC. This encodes CASSESRFLGNGSSYEQYF.